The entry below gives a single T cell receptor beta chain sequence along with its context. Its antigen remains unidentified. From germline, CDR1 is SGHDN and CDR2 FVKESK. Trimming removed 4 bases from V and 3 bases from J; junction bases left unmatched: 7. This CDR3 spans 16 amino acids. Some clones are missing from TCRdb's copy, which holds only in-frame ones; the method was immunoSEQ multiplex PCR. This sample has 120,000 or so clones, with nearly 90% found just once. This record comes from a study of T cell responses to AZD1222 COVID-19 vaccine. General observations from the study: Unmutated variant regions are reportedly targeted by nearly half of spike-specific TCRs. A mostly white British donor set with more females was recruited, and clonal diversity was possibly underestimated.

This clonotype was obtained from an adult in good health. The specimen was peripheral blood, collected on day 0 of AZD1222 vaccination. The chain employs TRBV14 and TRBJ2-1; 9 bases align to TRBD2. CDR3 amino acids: CASSPGSSGVYNEQFF. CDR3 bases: TGTGCCAGCAGCCCAGGGTCTAGCGGGGTCTACAATGAGCAGTTCTTC. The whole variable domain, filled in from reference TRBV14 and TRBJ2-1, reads EAGVTQFPSHSVIEKGQTVTLRCDPISGHDNLYWYRRVMGKEIKFLLHFVKESKQDESGMPNNRFLAERTGGTYSTLKVQPAELEDSGVYFCASSPGSSGVYNEQFFGPGTRLTVL.